Shown below are 26 T cell receptor beta chains from a single sample sequenced in a study of blood T cell repertoires in COVID-19 (dated by TCRdb to about 2020). Libraries were built with the immunoSEQ multiplex PCR assay. Here the immuneACCESS table is served through TCRdb, limited to in-frame sequences with V and J called. Missing clones are a known gap in these copies; in checked studies unresolved V genes cover under half, and the rest lacks a known reason. Across this sample there are roughly 220,000 clones, with 80% to 90% seen only once. Less than 6.5% of the sample lies in the top ten. What was sequenced was peripheral blood. The receptors come from a woman aged 60 to 75 who had recovered from COVID-19.

This clone has ten or more counts. This chain uses TRBV4-2 with TRBJ2-5; 11 nucleotides align to TRBD2. V lost 3 bases, J lost 4 bases, and 4 bases stayed unmatched. CDR1 and CDR2 from the germline V gene are LGHNA and YNFKEQ. The CDR3 length is 15 residues. CDR3 nucleotides: TGTGCCAGCAGCCAGGTAGCGGGGGGGGGAGAGACCCAGTACTTC. It translates to CASSQVAGGGETQYF.

This chain links TRBV5-5 with TRBJ1-1; TRBD1 matches 8 bases. In germline, CDR1 is SGHKS, CDR2 YYEKEE (reference sequence). The CDR3 is 15 amino acids. The V and J ends lost 2 bases and 5 bases, in that order; junction bases with no gene match: 8. The CDR3 DNA follows: TGTGCCAGCAGCTTTCCACGACAGGGGAGAACTGAAGCTTTCTTT. Translating gives CASSFPRQGRTEAFF.

This clone was seen once. The J gene is TRBJ1-2, the V gene TRBV30; D remains unclear. The V gene lost 0 bases and the J gene lost 2 bases, with 10 bases spanning the gap. The CDR3 is made up of 14 amino acids. Germline assignment: CDR1 GTSNPN and CDR2 SVGIG (reference sequence). The chain's CDR3 is CAWSVLGGNYGYTF. CDR3 DNA: TGTGCCTGGAGTGTATTAGGCGGCAACTATGGCTACACCTTC.

The chain joins TRBV3-1 (or the pseudogene TRBV3-2) to TRBJ1-1, with D uncertain. This CDR3 region has 12 residues. Per the germline V gene, CDR1 is LGHDT and CDR2 is YNNKEL (reference sequence). V lost 2 bases and J lost 10, with 11 bases in between. Written as DNA, the CDR3 is TGTGCCAGCAGCCAACGACAAGCGGTAGCTTTCTTT. Translated, it gives CASSQRQAVAFF.

The chain couples TRBV18 to TRBJ2-5; 8 nucleotides agree with TRBD2. Germline-derived CDR1 and CDR2 are KGHSH and LQKENI. V dropped 3 bases and J dropped 0; count of bases not matched to a gene: 9. CDR3 size: 17 residues. CDR3 DNA: TGTGCCAGCTCACCCCGGGGGCCGGGGGGGAACCAAGAGACCCAGTACTTC. Amino acid sequence: CASSPRGPGGNQETQYF.

The chain combines TRBV4-1 with TRBJ1-1, with TRBD1 matching 8 bases. With 4 bases clipped from V and 2 bases from J, the junction kept 6 bases outside the gene matches. CDR1 is MGHRA, CDR2 YSYEKL, per germline. The CDR3 is made up of 15 amino acids. This chain's CDR3 is CASSLTGTGNTEAFF. DNA for the CDR3: TGCGCCAGCAGCCTTACAGGGACAGGAAACACTGAAGCTTTCTTT.

This clone was found once. V usage is TRBV6-5 and J usage is TRBJ2-7; 7 bases are shared with TRBD2. This CDR3 spans 16 amino acids. The germline V gene encodes CDR1 MNHEY and CDR2 SVGAGI. V lost 4 bases to trimming and J lost 3 bases; unmatched junction nucleotides: 12. The DNA of the CDR3 is TGTGCCAGCAGTTCGGGGAGGGAGAGGGCGCTCTACGAGCAGTACTTC. Translated: CASSSGRERALYEQYF.

V usage is TRBV7-2 and J usage is TRBJ2-3; perhaps TRBD2 as D (6 bases). Germline values: CDR1 SGHTA, CDR2 FQGNSA. This CDR3 has 14 residues. V lost 9 bases, J lost 6 bases, and 19 bases lay in between. This CDR3 is CASTGEWGSDTQYF. CDR3 DNA: TGTGCCAGTACGGGGGAGTGGGGCAGCGATACGCAGTATTTT.

The gene calls are TRBV7-9 and TRBJ1-3; D possibly corresponds to TRBD1 (6 bases). CDR3 length: 15 amino acids. Germline V CDR1 and CDR2: SEHNR, FQNEAQ (reference sequence). The germline V and J ends were trimmed by 7 bases and 2 bases, with 15 bases remaining between them. The CDR3 loop is CASKITGTPGNTIYF. The CDR3 DNA reads TGTGCCAGCAAAATCACCGGGACACCTGGAAACACCATATATTTT.

This chain connects TRBV5-5 to TRBJ1-2; TRBD1 matches at 7 bases. V lost 0 bases, J lost 4 bases, and 18 bases stayed unmatched. Germline V lookup: CDR1 SGHKS, CDR2 YYEKEE (reference sequence). The CDR3 runs 19 residues. DNA of the CDR3: TGTGCCAGCAGCTTGGCCGTCACAGGGGCCCCTCTAAGAATCTATGGCTACACCTTC. It is translated as CASSLAVTGAPLRIYGYTF.

This clone was counted many times. This chain joins TRBV9 and TRBJ1-3, with 7 nucleotides matching TRBD1. With 3 bases clipped from V and 4 bases from J, the junction kept 7 bases outside the gene matches. The CDR3 is made up of 15 amino acids. CDR1 is SGDLS and CDR2 is YYNGEE in the germline V gene. CDR3 bases: TGTGCCAGCAGCGCCCAGGACAGGTCGGGAAACACCATATATTTT. Translation gives CASSAQDRSGNTIYF.

This clone was picked up one time. The genes are TRBV27 and TRBJ2-5; the D gene is possibly TRBD1 (5 bases). Germline V gives CDR1 MNHEY, CDR2 SMNVEV (reference sequence). The CDR3 covers 13 residues. Trimming removed 4 bases from V and 2 bases from J, with 8 bases in between. DNA for the CDR3: TGTGCCAGCAGTTACGGACATCAAGAGACCCAGTACTTC. Its translation is CASSYGHQETQYF.

This clone came up once. The CDR3 nucleotides are TGTGCCAGCAGCCCGCCGGGACACGGATACAATGAGCAGTTCTTC. Translating gives CASSPPGHGYNEQFF. The chain employs TRBV7-9 and TRBJ2-1, with D possibly being TRBD1 (6 bases). This CDR3 is built from 15 residues. V shed 5 bases and J shed 4 bases, with 15 bases lying between them. In germline, CDR1 is SEHNR, CDR2 FQNEAQ (reference sequence).

This chain joins TRBV9 and TRBJ1-1; D gene unclear. This CDR3 is 14 amino acids long. V lost 4 bases, J lost 6 bases, and 16 bases lay in between. In germline, CDR1 is SGDLS, CDR2 YYNGEE. In DNA form, the CDR3 reads TGTGCCAGCAGCCCGTCGATTGGTCCGGCTGAAGCTTTCTTT. Translating gives CASSPSIGPAEAFF.

This sequence joins TRBV29-1 and TRBJ1-2; possibly TRBD1 for D (5 bases). Deletions cut 4 bases from V and 7 bases from J, with 13 bases between. The CDR3 loop spans 12 amino acids. The germline V gene encodes CDR1 SQVTM and CDR2 ANQGSEA. The CDR3 DNA sequence: TGCAGCGTTGTTCAGGGATTCGGTGGCTACACCTTC. The encoded protein is CSVVQGFGGYTF.

The rearrangement uses TRBV5-4 and TRBJ2-5; D may be TRBD1 (5 bases). This CDR3 contains 15 residues. The V and J ends lost 0 bases and 1 base respectively, with 10 bases between them. Germline V gives CDR1 SGHNT, CDR2 YYREEE (reference sequence). Here the CDR3 DNA reads TGTGCCAGCAGCTTGGGGCAGGGTGGCCAAGAGACCCAGTACTTC. Protein: CASSLGQGGQETQYF.

This chain connects TRBV7-2 to TRBJ1-5; D call uncertain. Germline assignment: CDR1 SGHTA and CDR2 FQGNSA. The CDR3 has 13 residues. The V gene lost 5 bases and the J gene lost 5 bases, with 10 bases spanning the gap. The CDR3 coding sequence is TGTGCCAGCAGCACGACGGAGGATCAGCCCCAGCATTTT. Amino acid sequence: CASSTTEDQPQHF.

V and J are TRBV9 and TRBJ1-4; the match to TRBD1 covers 7 bases. The trim removed 5 bases at V and 7 bases at J, leaving 11 bases unmatched. The germline V gene has CDR1 SGDLS and CDR2 YYNGEE. The CDR3 length is 15 residues. This CDR3 reads CASRLDRPSGEKLFF. CDR3 in DNA: TGTGCCAGCAGACTGGACAGGCCCTCTGGTGAAAAACTGTTTTTT.

The chain recombines TRBV15 with TRBJ1-5; no reliable D call. From germline, CDR1 is LNHNV and CDR2 YYDKDF (reference sequence). The CDR3 is 12 residues long. V shed 0 bases and J shed 6 bases, with 3 bases lying between them. CDR3: CATSRDLQPQHF. For the CDR3, the DNA is TGTGCCACCAGCAGAGATCTTCAGCCCCAGCATTTT.

This clone was counted between two and nine times. The chain carries TRBV6-1 and TRBJ2-2; a possible D gene is TRBD1 (5 bases). The CDR3 length is 18 residues. Trimming left V 2 bases short and J 4 bases short, with 20 bases between. Per the germline V gene, CDR1 is MNHNS and CDR2 is SASEGT. The CDR3 spells CASSERFGKGQGTGELFF. As DNA, the CDR3 is TGTGCCAGCAGTGAAAGGTTTGGAAAGGGGCAAGGCACCGGGGAGCTGTTTTTT.

J is TRBJ1-3 and V is TRBV7-8; the D gene is possibly TRBD1 (6 bases). Germline CDR1 is SGHVS and CDR2 is FQNEAQ. This CDR3 is built from 14 residues. V shed 5 bases and J shed 4 bases, with 12 bases lying between them. The CDR3 DNA reads TGTGCCAGCAGCCAAACAGGGCAGGGAAACACCATATATTTT. This translates into CASSQTGQGNTIYF.

V and J are TRBV18 and TRBJ1-1; D unresolved. V was clipped by 2 bases and J by 4 bases, with 11 bases between them. Germline V gives CDR1 KGHSH, CDR2 LQKENI. The CDR3 sequence is 14 residues long. CDR3 DNA sequence: TGTGCCAGCTCACCATTTGAGGGCTCCACTGAAGCTTTCTTT. This gives the protein CASSPFEGSTEAFF. Drawing the rest from reference TRBV18 and TRBJ1-1, the complete variable domain is NAGVMQNPRHLVRRRGQEARLRCSPMKGHSHVYWYRQLPEEGLKFMVYLQKENIIDESGMPKERFSAEFPKEGPSILRIQQVVRGDSAAYFCASSPFEGSTEAFFGQGTRLTVV.

In DNA, the CDR3 is TGTGCCAGCAGTTTCTGGCGGCGCCCTGGCTACACCTTC. It specifies CASSFWRRPGYTF. The rearrangement uses TRBV28 and TRBJ1-2; no clear D. V gave up 3 bases and J gave up 7 bases, with 12 bases separating them. From germline, CDR1 is MDHEN and CDR2 SYDVKM. The CDR3 totals 13 residues.

The chain has TRBV6-6 and TRBJ1-1; 7 nucleotides align to TRBD1. The J segment lost 5 bases and the V segment lost 6 bases, leaving 12 bases of the junction unmatched. Germline lookup yields CDR1 MNHNY and CDR2 SVGAGI (reference sequence). The CDR3 totals 15 residues. CDR3 in amino acids: CASSPLEGAGTEAFF. CDR3 coding DNA: TGTGCCAGCAGCCCCTTGGAGGGGGCTGGAACTGAAGCTTTCTTT.

This clone was counted once. The chain combines TRBV13 with TRBJ1-2; 9 nucleotides agree with TRBD1. Germline V gene lookup returns CDR1 PRHDT and CDR2 FYEKMQ (reference sequence). This CDR3 has 14 residues. The trim removed 5 bases at V and 4 bases at J, leaving 5 bases unmatched. This chain's CDR3 is CASSGGQGVYGYTF. CDR3 nucleotides: TGTGCCAGCAGCGGGGGACAGGGAGTCTATGGCTACACCTTC.

V usage is TRBV10-3 and J usage is TRBJ2-1; TRBD2 matches 9 bases. This CDR3 comprises 16 residues. Germline V gene data show CDR1 as ENHRY and CDR2 as SYGVKD. The V gene end was trimmed by 4 bases and the J gene end by 1 base; junction bases not matched to a gene: 5. CDR3 DNA: TGTGCCATCAGTGGAGAGGCGGGGGGGTCCTACAATGAGCAGTTCTTC. This encodes CAISGEAGGSYNEQFF.